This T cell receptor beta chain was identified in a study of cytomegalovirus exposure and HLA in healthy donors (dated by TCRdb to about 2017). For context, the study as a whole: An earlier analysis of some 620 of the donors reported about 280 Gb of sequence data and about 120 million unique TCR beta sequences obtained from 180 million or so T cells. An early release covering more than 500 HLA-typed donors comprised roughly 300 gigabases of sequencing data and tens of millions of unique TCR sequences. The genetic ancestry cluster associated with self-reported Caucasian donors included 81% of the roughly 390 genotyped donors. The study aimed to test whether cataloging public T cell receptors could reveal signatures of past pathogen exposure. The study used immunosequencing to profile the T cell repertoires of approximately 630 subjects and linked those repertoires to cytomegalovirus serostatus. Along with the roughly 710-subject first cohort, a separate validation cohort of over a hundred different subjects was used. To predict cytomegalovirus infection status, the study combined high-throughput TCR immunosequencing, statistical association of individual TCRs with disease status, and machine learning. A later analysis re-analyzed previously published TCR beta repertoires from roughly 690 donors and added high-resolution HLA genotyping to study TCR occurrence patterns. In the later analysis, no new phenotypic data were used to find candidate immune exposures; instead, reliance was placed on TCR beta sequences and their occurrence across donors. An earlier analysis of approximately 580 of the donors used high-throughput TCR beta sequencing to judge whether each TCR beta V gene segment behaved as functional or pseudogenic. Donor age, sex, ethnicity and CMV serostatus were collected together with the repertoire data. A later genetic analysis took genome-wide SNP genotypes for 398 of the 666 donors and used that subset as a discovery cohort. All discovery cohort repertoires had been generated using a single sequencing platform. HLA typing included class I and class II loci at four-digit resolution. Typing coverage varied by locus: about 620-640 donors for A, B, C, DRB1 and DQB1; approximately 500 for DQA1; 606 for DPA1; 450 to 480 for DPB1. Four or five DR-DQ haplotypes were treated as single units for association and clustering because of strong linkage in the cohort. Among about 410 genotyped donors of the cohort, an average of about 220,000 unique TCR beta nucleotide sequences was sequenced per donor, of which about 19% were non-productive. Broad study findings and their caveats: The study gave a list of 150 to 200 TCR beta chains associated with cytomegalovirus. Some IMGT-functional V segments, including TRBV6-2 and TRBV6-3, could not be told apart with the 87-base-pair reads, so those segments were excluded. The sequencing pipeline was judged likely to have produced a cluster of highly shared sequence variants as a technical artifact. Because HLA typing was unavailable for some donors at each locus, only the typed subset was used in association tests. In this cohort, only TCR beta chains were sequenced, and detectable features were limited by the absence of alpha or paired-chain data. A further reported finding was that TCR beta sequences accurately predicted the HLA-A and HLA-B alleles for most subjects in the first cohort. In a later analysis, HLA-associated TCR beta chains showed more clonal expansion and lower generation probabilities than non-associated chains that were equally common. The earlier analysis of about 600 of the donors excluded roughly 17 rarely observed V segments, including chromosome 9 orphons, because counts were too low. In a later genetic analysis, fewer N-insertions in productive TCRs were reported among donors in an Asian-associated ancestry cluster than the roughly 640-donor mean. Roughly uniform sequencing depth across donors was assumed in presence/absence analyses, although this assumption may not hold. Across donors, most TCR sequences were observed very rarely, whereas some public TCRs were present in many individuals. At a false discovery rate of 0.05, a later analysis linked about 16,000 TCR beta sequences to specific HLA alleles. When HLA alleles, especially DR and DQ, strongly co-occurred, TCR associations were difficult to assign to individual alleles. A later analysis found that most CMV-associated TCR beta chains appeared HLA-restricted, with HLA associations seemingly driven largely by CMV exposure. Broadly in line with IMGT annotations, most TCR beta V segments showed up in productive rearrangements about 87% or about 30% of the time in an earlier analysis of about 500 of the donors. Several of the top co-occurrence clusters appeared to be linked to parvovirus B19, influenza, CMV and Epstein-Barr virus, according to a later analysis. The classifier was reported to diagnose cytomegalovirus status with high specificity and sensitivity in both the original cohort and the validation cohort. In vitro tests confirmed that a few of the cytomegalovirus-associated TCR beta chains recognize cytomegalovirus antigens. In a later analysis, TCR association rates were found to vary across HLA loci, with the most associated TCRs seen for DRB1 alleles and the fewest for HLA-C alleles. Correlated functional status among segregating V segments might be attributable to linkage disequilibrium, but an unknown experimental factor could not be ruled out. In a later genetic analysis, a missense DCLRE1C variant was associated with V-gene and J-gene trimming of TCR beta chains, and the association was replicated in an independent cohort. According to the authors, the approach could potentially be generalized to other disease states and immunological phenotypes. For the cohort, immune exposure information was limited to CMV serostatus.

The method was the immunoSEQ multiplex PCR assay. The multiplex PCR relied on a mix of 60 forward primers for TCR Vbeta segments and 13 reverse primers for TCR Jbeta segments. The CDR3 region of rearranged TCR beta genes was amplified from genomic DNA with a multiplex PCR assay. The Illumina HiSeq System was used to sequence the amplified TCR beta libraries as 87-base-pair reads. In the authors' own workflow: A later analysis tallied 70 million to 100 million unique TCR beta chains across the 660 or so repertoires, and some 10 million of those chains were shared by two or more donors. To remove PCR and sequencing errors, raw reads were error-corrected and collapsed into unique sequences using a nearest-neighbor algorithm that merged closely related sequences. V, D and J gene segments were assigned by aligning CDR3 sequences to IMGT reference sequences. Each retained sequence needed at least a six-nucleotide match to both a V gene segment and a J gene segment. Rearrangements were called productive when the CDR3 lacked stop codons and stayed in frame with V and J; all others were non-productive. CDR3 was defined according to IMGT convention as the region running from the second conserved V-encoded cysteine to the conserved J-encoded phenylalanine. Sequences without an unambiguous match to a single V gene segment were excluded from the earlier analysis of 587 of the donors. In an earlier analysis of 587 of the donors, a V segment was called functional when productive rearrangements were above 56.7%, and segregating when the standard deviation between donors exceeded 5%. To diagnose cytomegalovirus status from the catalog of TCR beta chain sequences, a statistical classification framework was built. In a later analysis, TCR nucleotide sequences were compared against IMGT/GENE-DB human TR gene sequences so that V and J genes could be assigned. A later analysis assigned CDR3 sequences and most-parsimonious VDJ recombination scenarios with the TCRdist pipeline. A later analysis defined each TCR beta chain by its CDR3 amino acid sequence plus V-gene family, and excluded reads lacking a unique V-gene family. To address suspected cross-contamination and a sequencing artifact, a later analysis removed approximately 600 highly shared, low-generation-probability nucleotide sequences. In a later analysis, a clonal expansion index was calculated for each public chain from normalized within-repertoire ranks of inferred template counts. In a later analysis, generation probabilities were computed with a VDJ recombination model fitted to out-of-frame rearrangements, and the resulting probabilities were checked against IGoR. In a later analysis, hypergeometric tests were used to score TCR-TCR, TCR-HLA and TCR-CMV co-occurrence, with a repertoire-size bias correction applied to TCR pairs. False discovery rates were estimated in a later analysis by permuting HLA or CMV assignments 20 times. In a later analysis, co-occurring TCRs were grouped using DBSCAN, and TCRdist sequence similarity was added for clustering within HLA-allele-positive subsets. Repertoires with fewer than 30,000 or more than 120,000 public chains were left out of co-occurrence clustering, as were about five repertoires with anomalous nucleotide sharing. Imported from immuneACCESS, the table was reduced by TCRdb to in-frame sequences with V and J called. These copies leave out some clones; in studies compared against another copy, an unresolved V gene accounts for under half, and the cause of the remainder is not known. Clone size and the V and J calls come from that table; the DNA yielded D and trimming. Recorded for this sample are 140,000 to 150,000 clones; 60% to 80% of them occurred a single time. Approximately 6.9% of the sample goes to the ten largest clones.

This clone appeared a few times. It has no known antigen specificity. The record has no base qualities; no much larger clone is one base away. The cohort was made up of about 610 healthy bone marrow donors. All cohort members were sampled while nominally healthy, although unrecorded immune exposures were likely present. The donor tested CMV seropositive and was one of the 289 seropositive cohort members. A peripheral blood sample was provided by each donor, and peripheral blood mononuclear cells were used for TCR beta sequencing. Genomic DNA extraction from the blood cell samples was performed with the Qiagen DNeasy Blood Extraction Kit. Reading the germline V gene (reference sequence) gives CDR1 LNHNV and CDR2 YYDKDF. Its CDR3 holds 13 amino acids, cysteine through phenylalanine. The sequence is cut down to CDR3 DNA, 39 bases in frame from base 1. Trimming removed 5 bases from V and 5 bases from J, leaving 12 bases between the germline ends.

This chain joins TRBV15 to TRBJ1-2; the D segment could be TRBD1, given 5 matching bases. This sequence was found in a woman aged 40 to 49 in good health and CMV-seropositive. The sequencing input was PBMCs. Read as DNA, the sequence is TGTGCCACCAGCTCAGACCCAGGGTATGGCTACACCTTC. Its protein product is CATSSDPGYGYTF. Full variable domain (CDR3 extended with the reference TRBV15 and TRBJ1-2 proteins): DAMVIQNPRYQVTQFGKPVTLSCSQTLNHNVMYWYQQKSSQAPKLLFHYYDKDFNNEADTPDNFQSRRPNTSFCFLDIRSPGLGDTAMYLCATSSDPGYGYTFGSGTRLTVV.